The clone carrying this T cell receptor (beta chain) was recorded only once. The data belong to a study of cytomegalovirus exposure and HLA in healthy donors. Germline V gene lookup returns CDR1 SGHAT and CDR2 FQNNGV. The CDR3 loop spans 15 amino acids. V lost 5 bases to trimming and J lost 7 bases; unmatched junction nucleotides: 10. 13 Jbeta primers and 60 Vbeta primers were used for the PCR. Libraries were prepared by immunoSEQ multiplex PCR; TCRdb keeps only in-frame clonotypes and omits some of them. There are about 160,000 clones in the sample; 84% occur only once, and roughly 1.9% lies in the top ten.

Sequencing was performed on PBMCs. The sequence derives from a man aged 18 to 29 in good health and CMV-seronegative. The chain links TRBV11-2 to TRBJ1-1, with 10 positions matching TRBD1. CDR3 region: CASSRDRGLFDEAFF. The DNA of the CDR3 is TGTGCCAGCAGCCGGGACAGGGGTTTGTTTGATGAAGCTTTCTTT.